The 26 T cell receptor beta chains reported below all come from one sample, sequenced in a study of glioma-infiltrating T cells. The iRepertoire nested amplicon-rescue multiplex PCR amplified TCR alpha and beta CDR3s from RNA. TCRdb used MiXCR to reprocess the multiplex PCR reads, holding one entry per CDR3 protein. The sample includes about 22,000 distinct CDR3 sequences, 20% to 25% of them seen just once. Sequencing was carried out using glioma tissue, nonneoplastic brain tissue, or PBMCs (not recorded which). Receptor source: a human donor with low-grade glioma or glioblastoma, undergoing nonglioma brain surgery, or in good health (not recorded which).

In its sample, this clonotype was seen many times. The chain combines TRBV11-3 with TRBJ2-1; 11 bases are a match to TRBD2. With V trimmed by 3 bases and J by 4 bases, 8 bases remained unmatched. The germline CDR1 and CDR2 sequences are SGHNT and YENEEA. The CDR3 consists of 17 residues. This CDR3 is CASSLTSGVIGYNEQFF. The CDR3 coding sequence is TGTGCCAGCAGCTTGACTAGCGGGGTAATAGGGTACAATGAGCAGTTCTTC.

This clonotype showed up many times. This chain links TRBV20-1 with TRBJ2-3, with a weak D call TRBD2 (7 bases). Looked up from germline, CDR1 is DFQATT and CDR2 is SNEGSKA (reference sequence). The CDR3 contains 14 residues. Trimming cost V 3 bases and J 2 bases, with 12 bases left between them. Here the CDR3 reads CSASAGANTDTQYF. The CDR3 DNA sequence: TGCAGTGCTAGTGCGGGGGCCAACACAGATACGCAGTATTTT.

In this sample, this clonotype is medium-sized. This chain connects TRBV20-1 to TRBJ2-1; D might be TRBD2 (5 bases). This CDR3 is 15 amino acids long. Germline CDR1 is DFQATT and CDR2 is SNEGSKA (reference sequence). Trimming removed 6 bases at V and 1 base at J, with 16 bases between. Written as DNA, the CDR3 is TGCAGTGCCCACGGGAAATACCGTTCCTACAATGAGCAGTTCTTC. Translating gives CSAHGKYRSYNEQFF.

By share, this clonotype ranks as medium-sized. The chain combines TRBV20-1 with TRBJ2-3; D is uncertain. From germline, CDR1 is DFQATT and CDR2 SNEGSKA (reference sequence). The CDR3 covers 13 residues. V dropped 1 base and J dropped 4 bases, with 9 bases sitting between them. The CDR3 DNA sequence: TGCAGTGCTAGAGGGCCTTCGCCAGATACGCAGTATTTT. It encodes CSARGPSPDTQYF.

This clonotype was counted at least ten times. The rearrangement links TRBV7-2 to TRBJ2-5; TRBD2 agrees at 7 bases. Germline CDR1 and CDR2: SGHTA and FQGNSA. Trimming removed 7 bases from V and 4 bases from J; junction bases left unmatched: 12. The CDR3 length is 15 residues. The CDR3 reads CASNERGDLRETQYF. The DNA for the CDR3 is TGTGCCAGCAACGAGCGGGGCGACCTTCGAGAGACCCAGTACTTC.

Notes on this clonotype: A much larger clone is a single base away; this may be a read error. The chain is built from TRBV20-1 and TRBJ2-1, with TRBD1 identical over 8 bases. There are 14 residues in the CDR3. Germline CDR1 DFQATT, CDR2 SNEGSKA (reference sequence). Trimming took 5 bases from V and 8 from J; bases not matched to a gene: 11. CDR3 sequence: CSARKTGDGDEQFF. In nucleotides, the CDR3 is TGCAGTGCTCGTAAGACAGGGGACGGGGATGAGCAGTTCTTC.

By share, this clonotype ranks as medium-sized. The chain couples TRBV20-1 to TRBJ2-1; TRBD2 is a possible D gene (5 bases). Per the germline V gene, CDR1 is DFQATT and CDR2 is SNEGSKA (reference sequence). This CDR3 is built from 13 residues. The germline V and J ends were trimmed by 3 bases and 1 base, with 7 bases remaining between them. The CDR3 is CSASRGSYNEQFF. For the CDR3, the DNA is TGCAGTGCTAGTCGGGGTTCCTACAATGAGCAGTTCTTC.

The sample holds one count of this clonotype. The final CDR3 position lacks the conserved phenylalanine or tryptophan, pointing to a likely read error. The CDR3 region has the DNA TGTGCCAGCACCGCCGGAGGCAATGAGCAGTTCTAC. The encoded protein is CASTAGGNEQFY. V gene TRBV7-2 combines with J gene TRBJ2-1; D perhaps matches TRBD2 (5 bases). CDR1 and CDR2 from the germline V gene are SGHTA and FQGNSA. The ends were cut back, 7 bases at V and 6 bases at J, with 10 bases in the middle. The CDR3 runs to 12 residues.

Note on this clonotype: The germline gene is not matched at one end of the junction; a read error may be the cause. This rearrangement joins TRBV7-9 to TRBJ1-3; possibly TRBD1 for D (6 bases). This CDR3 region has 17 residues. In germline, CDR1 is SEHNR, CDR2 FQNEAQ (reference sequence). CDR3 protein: CAGSFPTTGSSGNTIYF. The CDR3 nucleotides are TGTGCCGGCAGCTTCCCCACAACAGGGAGCTCTGGAAACACCATATATTTT. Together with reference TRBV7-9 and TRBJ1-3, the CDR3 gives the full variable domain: DTGVSQNPRHKITKRGQNVTFRCDPISEHNRLYWYRQTLGQGPEFLTYFQNEAQLEKSRLLSDRFSAERPKGSFSTLEIQRTEQGDSAMYLCAGSFPTTGSSGNTIYFGEGSWLTVV.

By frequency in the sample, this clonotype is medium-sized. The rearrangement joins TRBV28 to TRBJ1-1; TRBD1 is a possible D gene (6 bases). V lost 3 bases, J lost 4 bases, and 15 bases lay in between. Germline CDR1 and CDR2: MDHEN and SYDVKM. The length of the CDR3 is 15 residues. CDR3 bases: TGTGCCAGCAGTTTGGGGGGGCGCGAGAGCACTGAAGCTTTCTTT. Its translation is CASSLGGRESTEAFF.

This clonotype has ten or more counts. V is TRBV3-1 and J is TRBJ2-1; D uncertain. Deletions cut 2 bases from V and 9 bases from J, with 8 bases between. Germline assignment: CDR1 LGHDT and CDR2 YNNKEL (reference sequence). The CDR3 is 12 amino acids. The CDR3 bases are TGTGCCAGCAGCCAAAGCAGCACTGAGCAGTTCTTC. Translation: CASSQSSTEQFF.

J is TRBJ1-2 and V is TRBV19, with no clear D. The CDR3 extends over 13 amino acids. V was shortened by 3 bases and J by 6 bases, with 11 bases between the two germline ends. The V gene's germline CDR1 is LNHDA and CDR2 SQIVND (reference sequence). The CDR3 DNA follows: TGTGCCAGTAGTATCAGTAAGGAGCATGGCTACACCTTC. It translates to CASSISKEHGYTF.

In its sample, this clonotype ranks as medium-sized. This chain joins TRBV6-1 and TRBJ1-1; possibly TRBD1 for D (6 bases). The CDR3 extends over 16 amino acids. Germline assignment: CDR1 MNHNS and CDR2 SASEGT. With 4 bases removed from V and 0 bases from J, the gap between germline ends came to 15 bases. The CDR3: CASSAGGGLMNTEAFF. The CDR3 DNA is TGTGCCAGCAGTGCGGGGGGCGGACTCATGAACACTGAAGCTTTCTTT.

The CDR3 here is CASSTGLAGGNTEAFF. CDR3 DNA sequence: TGTGCCAGCAGCACGGGACTAGCGGGGGGGAACACTGAAGCTTTCTTT. The chain recombines TRBV6-1 with TRBJ1-1; tentatively, D is TRBD1 (5 bases). From germline, CDR1 is MNHNS and CDR2 SASEGT. There are 16 residues in the CDR3. V was shortened by 6 bases and J by 1 base, with 18 bases between the two germline ends.

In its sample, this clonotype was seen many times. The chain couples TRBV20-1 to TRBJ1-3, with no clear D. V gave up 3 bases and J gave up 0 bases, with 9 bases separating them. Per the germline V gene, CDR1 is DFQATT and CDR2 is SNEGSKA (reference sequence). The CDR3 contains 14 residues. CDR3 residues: CSARTVNSGNTIYF. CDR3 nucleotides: TGCAGTGCTAGGACGGTCAACTCTGGAAACACCATATATTTT.

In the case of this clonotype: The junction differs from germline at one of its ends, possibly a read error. The CDR3 DNA follows: TGTGCCAGCAGTTACCATATCACAGAGATGAACACTGAAGCCTTCTTT. Its protein product is CASSYHITEMNTEAFF. The gene calls are TRBV6-6 and TRBJ1-1; D unresolved. Germline-derived CDR1 and CDR2 are MNHNY and SVGAGI (reference sequence). The CDR3 is made up of 16 amino acids.

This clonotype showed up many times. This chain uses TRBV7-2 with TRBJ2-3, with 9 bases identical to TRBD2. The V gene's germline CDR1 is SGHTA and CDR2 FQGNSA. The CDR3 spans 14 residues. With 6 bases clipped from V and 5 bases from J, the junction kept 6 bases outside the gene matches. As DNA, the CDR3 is TGTGCCAGCAGGGGCGGGGGGGGCGGAGATACGCAGTATTTT. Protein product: CASRGGGGGDTQYF.

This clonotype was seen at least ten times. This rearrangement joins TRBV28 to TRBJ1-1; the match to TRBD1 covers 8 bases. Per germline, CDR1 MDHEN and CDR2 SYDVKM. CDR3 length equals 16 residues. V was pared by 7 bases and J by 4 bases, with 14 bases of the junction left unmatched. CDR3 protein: CASTSPQGATGTEAFF. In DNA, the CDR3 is TGTGCCAGCACTTCCCCCCAGGGGGCTACTGGCACTGAAGCTTTCTTT.

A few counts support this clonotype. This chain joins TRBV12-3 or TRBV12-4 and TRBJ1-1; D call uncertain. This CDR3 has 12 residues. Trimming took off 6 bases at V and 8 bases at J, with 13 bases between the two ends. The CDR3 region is CASRTFPGEAFF. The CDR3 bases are TGTGCCAGCAGGACATTTCCTGGGGAAGCTTTCTTT.

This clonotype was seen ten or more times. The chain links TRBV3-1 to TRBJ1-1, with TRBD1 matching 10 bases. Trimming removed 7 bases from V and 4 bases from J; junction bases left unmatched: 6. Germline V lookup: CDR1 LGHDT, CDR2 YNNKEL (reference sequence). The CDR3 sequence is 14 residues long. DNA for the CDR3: TGTGCCAGCAATACGCGGACAGGGGGCACTGAAGCTTTCTTT. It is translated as CASNTRTGGTEAFF.

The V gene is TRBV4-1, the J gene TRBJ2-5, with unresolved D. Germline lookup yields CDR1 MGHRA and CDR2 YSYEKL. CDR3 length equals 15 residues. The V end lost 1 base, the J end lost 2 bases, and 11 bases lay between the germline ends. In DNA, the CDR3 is TGCGCCAGCAGCCAAGGTTGGCAAGCTCAAGAGACCCAGTACTTC. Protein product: CASSQGWQAQETQYF.

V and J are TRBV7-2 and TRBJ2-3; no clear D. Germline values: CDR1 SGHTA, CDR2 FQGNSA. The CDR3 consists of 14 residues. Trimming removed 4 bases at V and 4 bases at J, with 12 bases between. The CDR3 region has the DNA TGTGCCAGCAGCTCCCAGAGCGACGCAGATACGCAGTATTTT. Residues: CASSSQSDADTQYF.

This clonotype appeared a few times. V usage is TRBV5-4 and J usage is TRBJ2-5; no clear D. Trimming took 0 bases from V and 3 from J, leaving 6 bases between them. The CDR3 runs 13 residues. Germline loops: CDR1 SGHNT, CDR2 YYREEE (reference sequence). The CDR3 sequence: CASSLDRKETQYF. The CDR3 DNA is TGTGCCAGCAGCTTGGACAGAAAAGAGACCCAGTACTTC.

The CDR3 here is CASSFMGTGSNNEQFF. DNA of the CDR3: TGTGCCAGCAGTTTTATGGGGACAGGGTCTAACAATGAGCAGTTCTTC. This chain connects TRBV28 to TRBJ2-1; 9 bases agree with TRBD1. Germline V gene lookup returns CDR1 MDHEN and CDR2 SYDVKM. The CDR3 is 16 residues long. After removal of 3 bases from V and 5 bases from J, the junction contained 8 bases not matched to a gene.

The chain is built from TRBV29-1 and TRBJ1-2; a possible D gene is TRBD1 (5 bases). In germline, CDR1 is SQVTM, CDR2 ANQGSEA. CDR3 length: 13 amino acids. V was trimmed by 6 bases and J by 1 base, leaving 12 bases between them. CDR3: CSVSVDSNYGYTF. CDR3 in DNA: TGCAGCGTGTCGGTAGACAGTAACTATGGCTACACCTTC.

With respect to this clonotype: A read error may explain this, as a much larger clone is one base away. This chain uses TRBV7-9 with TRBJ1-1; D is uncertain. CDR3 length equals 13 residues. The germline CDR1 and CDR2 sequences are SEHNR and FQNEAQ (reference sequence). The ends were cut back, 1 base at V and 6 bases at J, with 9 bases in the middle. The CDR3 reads CASSLGSSPEAFF. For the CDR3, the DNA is TGTGCCAGCAGCTTAGGCAGTAGCCCTGAAGCTTTCTTT.